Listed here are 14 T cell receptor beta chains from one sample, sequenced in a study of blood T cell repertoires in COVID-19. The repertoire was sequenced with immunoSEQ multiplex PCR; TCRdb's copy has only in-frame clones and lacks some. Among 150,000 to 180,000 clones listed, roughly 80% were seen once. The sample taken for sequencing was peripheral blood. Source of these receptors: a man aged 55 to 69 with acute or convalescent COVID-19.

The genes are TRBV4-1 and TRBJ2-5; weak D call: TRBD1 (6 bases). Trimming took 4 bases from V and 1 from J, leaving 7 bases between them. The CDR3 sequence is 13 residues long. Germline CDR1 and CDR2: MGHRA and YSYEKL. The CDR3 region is CASSPGVQETQYF. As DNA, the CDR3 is TGCGCCAGCAGCCCAGGGGTCCAAGAGACCCAGTACTTC.

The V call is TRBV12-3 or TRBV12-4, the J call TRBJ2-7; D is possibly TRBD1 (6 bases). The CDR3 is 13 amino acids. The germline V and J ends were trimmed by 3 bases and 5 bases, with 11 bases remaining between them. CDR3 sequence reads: CASSLQGPHEQYF. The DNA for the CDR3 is TGTGCCAGCAGTTTGCAGGGGCCACACGAGCAGTACTTC.

The DNA for the CDR3 is TGCGCCAGCAGCCAAGAGGGAGCGGGACCCTTCTACGAGCAGTACTTC. Its protein is CASSQEGAGPFYEQYF. The rearrangement links TRBV4-1 to TRBJ2-7; 7 nucleotides agree with TRBD2. Germline-derived CDR1 and CDR2 are MGHRA and YSYEKL. The CDR3 contains 16 residues. Trimming took 0 bases from V and 3 from J; bases not matched to a gene: 8.

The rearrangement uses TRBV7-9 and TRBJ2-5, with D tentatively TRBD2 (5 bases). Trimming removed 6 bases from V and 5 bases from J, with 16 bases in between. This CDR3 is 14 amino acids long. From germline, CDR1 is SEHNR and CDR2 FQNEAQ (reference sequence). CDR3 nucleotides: TGTGCCAGCAGTTGGAACGGGATTGCTGAGACCCAGTACTTC. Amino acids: CASSWNGIAETQYF.

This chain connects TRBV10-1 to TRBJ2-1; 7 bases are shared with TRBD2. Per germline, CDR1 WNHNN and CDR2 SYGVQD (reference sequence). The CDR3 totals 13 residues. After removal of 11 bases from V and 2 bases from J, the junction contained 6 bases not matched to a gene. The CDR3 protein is CADEAGPYNEQFF. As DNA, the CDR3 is TGCGCCGACGAAGCGGGACCCTACAATGAGCAGTTCTTC.

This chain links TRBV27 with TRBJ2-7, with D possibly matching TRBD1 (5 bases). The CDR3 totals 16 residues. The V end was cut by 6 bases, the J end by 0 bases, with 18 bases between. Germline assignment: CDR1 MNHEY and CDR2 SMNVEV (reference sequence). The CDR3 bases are TGTGCCAGCAGCAGGTCAGGGCTTTTAAACTCCTACGAGCAGTACTTC. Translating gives CASSRSGLLNSYEQYF.

DNA of the CDR3: TGTGCCACCAATCACGGACAGGGTAATTCACCCCTCCACTTT. Its translation is CATNHGQGNSPLHF. The rearrangement links TRBV10-3 to TRBJ1-6, with 8 positions matching TRBD1. Germline CDR1 and CDR2: ENHRY and SYGVKD. J lost 6 bases, V lost 10 bases, and 8 bases had no gene match. CDR3 size: 14 residues.

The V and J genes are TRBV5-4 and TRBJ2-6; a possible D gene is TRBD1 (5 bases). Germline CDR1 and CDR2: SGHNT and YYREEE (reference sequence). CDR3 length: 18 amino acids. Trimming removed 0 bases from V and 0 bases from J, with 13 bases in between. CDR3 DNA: TGTGCCAGCAGCTTGGAGGTAGCAGGGAACTCTGGGGCCAACGTCCTGACTTTC. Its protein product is CASSLEVAGNSGANVLTF.

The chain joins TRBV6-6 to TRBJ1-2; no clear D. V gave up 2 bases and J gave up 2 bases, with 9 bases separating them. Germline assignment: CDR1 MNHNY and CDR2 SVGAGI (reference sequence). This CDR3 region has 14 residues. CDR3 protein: CASSYPGENYGYTF. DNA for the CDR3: TGTGCCAGCAGTTACCCCGGGGAAAACTATGGCTACACCTTC.

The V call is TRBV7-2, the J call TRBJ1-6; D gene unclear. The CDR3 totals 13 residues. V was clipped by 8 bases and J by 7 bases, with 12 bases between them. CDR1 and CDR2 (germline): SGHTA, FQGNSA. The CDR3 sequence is CASGLGVNSPLHF. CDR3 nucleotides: TGTGCCAGCGGTCTCGGGGTCAATTCACCCCTCCACTTT.

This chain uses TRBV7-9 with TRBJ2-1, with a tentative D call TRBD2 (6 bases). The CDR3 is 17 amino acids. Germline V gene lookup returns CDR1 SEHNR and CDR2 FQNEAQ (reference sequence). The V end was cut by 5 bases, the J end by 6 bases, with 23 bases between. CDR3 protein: CASSPKIRERVFNEQFF. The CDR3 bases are TGTGCCAGCAGCCCCAAAATCCGGGAGAGGGTGTTCAATGAGCAGTTCTTC.

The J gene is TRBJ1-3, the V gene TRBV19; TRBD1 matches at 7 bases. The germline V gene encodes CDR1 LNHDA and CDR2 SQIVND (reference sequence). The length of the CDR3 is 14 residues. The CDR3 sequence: CASTGLSSGNTIYF. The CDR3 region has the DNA TGTGCTTCGACAGGGCTAAGCTCTGGAAACACCATATATTTT.

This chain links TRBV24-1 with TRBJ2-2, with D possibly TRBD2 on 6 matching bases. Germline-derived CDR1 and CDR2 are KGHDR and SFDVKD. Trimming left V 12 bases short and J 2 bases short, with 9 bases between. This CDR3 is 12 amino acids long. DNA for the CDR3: TGTGCCTCCGGGGGTAACACCGGGGAGCTGTTTTTT. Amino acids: CASGGNTGELFF.

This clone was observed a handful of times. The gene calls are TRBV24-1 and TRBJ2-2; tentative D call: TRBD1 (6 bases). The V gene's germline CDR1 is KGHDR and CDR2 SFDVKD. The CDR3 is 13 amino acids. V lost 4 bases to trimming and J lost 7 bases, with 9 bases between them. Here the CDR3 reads CATSEGAGGELFF. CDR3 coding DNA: TGTGCCACCAGTGAGGGGGCCGGCGGGGAGCTGTTTTTT.